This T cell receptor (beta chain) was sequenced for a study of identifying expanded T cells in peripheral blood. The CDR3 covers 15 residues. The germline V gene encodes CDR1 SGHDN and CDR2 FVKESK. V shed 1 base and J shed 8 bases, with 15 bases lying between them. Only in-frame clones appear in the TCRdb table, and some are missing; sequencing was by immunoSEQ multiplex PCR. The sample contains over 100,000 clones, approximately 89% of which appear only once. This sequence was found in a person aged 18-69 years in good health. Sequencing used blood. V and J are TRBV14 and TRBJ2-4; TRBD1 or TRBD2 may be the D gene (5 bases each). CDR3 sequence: CASSQGRGVGDIQYF. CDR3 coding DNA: TGTGCCAGCAGCCAAGGGAGAGGGGTAGGGGACATTCAGTACTTC.